These 5 T cell receptor beta chains were all obtained from the same sample, sequenced in a study of identical twins. TCRdb reprocessed the 5' RACE reads with MiXCR, giving one entry per CDR3 protein. The profile shows hundreds of thousands of distinct CDR3 sequences, over 20% of them singletons. The sample was also linked to a second study, of T cells expressing NK-cell markers.

The sequencing sample was made of PBMCs. These receptors were collected from a woman between 18 and 30 years old in good health.

The V gene is TRBV12-3 or TRBV12-4, the J gene TRBJ1-5; D is uncertain. This CDR3 spans 15 amino acids. The V gene lost 5 bases and the J gene lost 2 bases, with 13 bases spanning the gap. The CDR3 is CASSLGSSGNQPQHF. As DNA, the CDR3 is TGTGCCAGCAGTCTAGGGAGTTCCGGCAATCAGCCCCAGCATTTT.

CDR3 region: CSASQGYGYTF. DNA of the CDR3: TGCAGTGCTAGCCAGGGTTATGGCTACACCTTC. This rearrangement joins TRBV20-1 to TRBJ1-2, with a weak D call TRBD1 (5 bases). The V gene's germline CDR1 is DFQATT and CDR2 SNEGSKA (reference sequence). The CDR3 is 11 amino acids. V lost 3 bases and J 5 bases, leaving 7 bases between the germline ends.

V is TRBV7-2 and J is TRBJ2-7, with D tentatively TRBD1 (6 bases). CDR3 length: 14 residues. V lost 2 bases and J 5 bases, leaving 13 bases between the germline ends. Germline V gene sequence: CDR1 SGHTA, CDR2 FQGNSA. CDR3 bases: TGTGCCAGCAGCTTACAAACAGGGATACACGAGCAGTACTTC. Its protein product is CASSLQTGIHEQYF.

This clonotype showed up just a few times. This chain joins TRBV5-1 and TRBJ2-5; D is unclear. The germline V gene encodes CDR1 SGHRS and CDR2 YFSETQ. Trimming left V 4 bases short and J 0 bases short, with 7 bases between. The CDR3 runs to 13 residues. This CDR3 is CASSAGHQETQYF. The CDR3 nucleotides read TGCGCCAGCAGCGCCGGACACCAAGAGACCCAGTACTTC.

Ten or more counts support this clonotype. The chain joins TRBV20-1 to TRBJ1-5; no firm D call. CDR3 length equals 15 residues. Germline CDR1 reads DFQATT; CDR2 reads SNEGSKA (reference sequence). Trimming cost V 4 bases and J 0 bases, with 13 bases left between them. The CDR3 loop is CSAIGRRISNQPQHF. As DNA, the CDR3 is TGCAGTGCTATAGGGCGCAGAATTAGCAATCAGCCCCAGCATTTT.